These T cell receptor beta chains were read from a single sample in a study of blood T cell repertoires in COVID-19. Data came from immunoSEQ multiplex PCR; TCRdb stores just in-frame clones and leaves some out. Here the sample spans roughly 53,000 clones, about 70% being singletons. The sequenced material came from peripheral blood. The receptors were sampled from a man in his fifties with active or convalescent COVID-19. Each CDR3 is given with its conserved first and last residue. The listing skips clone size in some rows; elsewhere it reads once, few, many or a size class.

clone size	CDR3 length	V gene	J gene	CDR3 protein
once	15	TRBV7-9	TRBJ2-7	CASSPPRTGLNEQYF
.	15	TRBV7-9	TRBJ1-1	CASSKGAGANTEAFF
.	14	TRBV10-2	TRBJ1-1	CASSESRGGTEAFF
.	13	TRBV6-6	TRBJ1-2	CASSPTGGNGYTF
.	15	TRBV24-1	TRBJ2-1	CATSGESGGVHEQFF
many	16	TRBV4-1	TRBJ2-7	CASSQTSDSTLYEQYF
.	13	TRBV5-5	TRBJ1-5	CASSPDRNQPQHF
.	15	TRBV18	TRBJ1-4	CASSPRGFTNEKLFF
.	17	TRBV7-8	TRBJ2-3	CASSARLRGGAGDTQYF
.	14	TRBV19	TRBJ1-6	CASSPSRDRGALHF
.	16	TRBV30	TRBJ2-2	CAWSRTGPILAGELFF
few	13	TRBV30	TRBJ2-2	CAWSVSISGELFF
.	14	TRBV10-2	TRBJ2-1	CASSTSGIYNEQFF
.	14	TRBV7-2	TRBJ1-4	CASSPGVTGGKLFF
.	15	TRBV19	TRBJ1-4	CASSRWDSRNEKLFF
.	15	TRBV29-1	TRBJ2-1	CSVEGGGGSGNEQFF
once	16	TRBV21-1	TRBJ2-7	CASSNPGDRGRGEQYF
once	14	TRBV6-5	TRBJ1-1	CASSYETGFTEAFF
.	13	TRBV5-6	TRBJ1-1	CASSRLPGTEAFF
once	16	TRBV15	TRBJ2-1	CATSRVRTGGGYEQFF
.	12	TRBV10-3	TRBJ1-5	CAISDGDQPQHF
.	18	TRBV5-5	TRBJ1-2	CASSLGPPGRTTNYGYTF
.	15	TRBV6-5	TRBJ2-7	CASSGVGQFGYEQYF
.	15	TRBV2	TRBJ1-2	CASTTEVSSVYGYTF
.	15	TRBV5-1	TRBJ2-1	CASSLGGGAPNEQFF
.	15	TRBV11-2	TRBJ1-3	CASSPGVETGNTIYF
once	14	TRBV19	TRBJ2-1	CASSIVAGSNEQFF
.	15	TRBV11-2	TRBJ1-2	CASSLVGGRGQGYTF
.	16	TRBV7-3	TRBJ2-1	CASSTRDRATYNEQFF
.	14	TRBV6-1	TRBJ2-2	CASSEWGDTGELFF
.	13	TRBV12-3/TRBV12-4	TRBJ1-3	CASSLRGGNTIYF
.	15	TRBV19	TRBJ1-4	CASSAPTGAAEKLFF
.	12	TRBV7-8	TRBJ1-2	CASSPDRTGYTF
.	13	TRBV11-2	TRBJ1-1	CASSLSLNTEAFF
once	14	TRBV3-1/TRBV3-2	TRBJ1-2	CASSQDLQGSGYTF
.	13	TRBV30	TRBJ2-2	CACPWGGTGELFF
.	14	TRBV5-1	TRBJ2-1	CASSFAGGYNEQFF
.	15	TRBV5-6	TRBJ2-7	CASSLVGTELYEQYF
.	13	TRBV10-3	TRBJ1-2	CAISNIFIYGYTF
.	17	TRBV30	TRBJ2-5	CAWSEPGRVAGGGPQYF
.	22	TRBV4-1	TRBJ2-6	CASSQGWVVGTSSFSGANVLTF
.	12	TRBV7-8	TRBJ2-5	CASSWERGAQYF
.	16	TRBV19	TRBJ2-5	CASTVGFGLRQETQYF
.	15	TRBV4-1	TRBJ2-3	CASSQEGTAGDTQYF
.	14	TRBV7-2	TRBJ2-7	CASSFSGGTYEQYF
.	13	TRBV12-3/TRBV12-4	TRBJ2-7	CASSLADRSEQYF
once	15	TRBV7-9	TRBJ1-1	CASSLVGREGTEAFF
once	15	TRBV19	TRBJ2-3	CASSMGRGRTDTQYF
.	14	TRBV5-1	TRBJ1-1	CASKQGALITEAFF
.	16	TRBV21-1	TRBJ1-3	CASSKAPGASGNTIYF
.	16	TRBV28	TRBJ1-1	CASSLLPQTRNTEAFF
.	15	TRBV27	TRBJ2-1	CASRTGTSGRNEQFF
few	15	TRBV2	TRBJ2-5	CASSKQVNRQETQYF
.	21	TRBV15	TRBJ2-5	CATSRDVPRLGLAGYQETQYF
.	15	TRBV7-6	TRBJ2-3	CASSLVYRSTDTQYF
.	14	TRBV5-1	TRBJ2-2	CASSLTGGSRELFF
.	14	TRBV27	TRBJ2-1	CASSRFSEGNEQFF
.	14	TRBV3-1/TRBV3-2	TRBJ2-7	CASSQRRVGYEQYF
.	15	TRBV27	TRBJ2-1	CASTQTGPSYNEQFF
.	15	TRBV7-8	TRBJ2-5	CASSLQRGGRETQYF